What follows are 19 T cell receptor beta chains derived from one specimen sequenced in a study of PD-L1 blockade in urothelial cancer (dated by TCRdb to between 2016 and 2019). Preparation of the library involved the immunoSEQ multiplex PCR assay. The immuneACCESS repertoire file appears here via TCRdb, limited to in-frame rearrangements. These files lack a portion of the clones; in checked studies, under half of the deficit traces to unresolved V genes, and the cause of the others is not known. The sample profile shows roughly 46,000 clones; approximately 85% of them were found once. Jointly, the top ten make up 1.9% of the sample. The label giving this sample's time point can be read as: peripheral blood 6 weeks after treatment start. Sequenced material: PBMCs, taken around atezolizumab (anti-PD-L1) treatment. These receptor sequences come from a man in his fifties with urothelial cancer.

J is TRBJ2-2 and V is TRBV5-1; unclear D gene. The germline gives CDR1 SGHRS, CDR2 YFSETQ. CDR3 length: 11 residues. The V end was cut by 4 bases, the J end by 6 bases, with 4 bases between. This CDR3 reads CASSQAGELFF. CDR3 in DNA: TGCGCCAGCAGCCAGGCCGGGGAGCTGTTTTTT.

This chain uses TRBV29-1 with TRBJ2-2; no reliable D call. CDR1 is SQVTM and CDR2 is ANQGSEA in the germline V gene. V was clipped by 3 bases and J by 5 bases, with 10 bases between them. CDR3 length: 13 amino acids. The CDR3: CSVEADSTGELFF. CDR3 coding DNA: TGCAGCGTTGAGGCAGATTCGACCGGGGAGCTGTTTTTT.

In this sample, this clone turned up once. J is TRBJ2-1 and V is TRBV7-9; TRBD2 matches at 14 bases. Germline CDR1 reads SEHNR; CDR2 reads FQNEAQ (reference sequence). CDR3 length equals 15 residues. Losses at the gene ends were 5 bases for V and 8 bases for J; bases not matched to a gene: 5. CDR3 bases: TGTGCCAGCAGCACTGGGACTAGCGGGAGAGATGAGCAGTTCTTC. It is translated as CASSTGTSGRDEQFF.

This clone has ten or more counts. J is TRBJ1-1 and V is TRBV14; the D gene is possibly TRBD1 (5 bases). The CDR3 sequence is 15 residues long. The ends were cut back, 5 bases at V and 0 bases at J, with 13 bases in the middle. Germline CDR1 SGHDN, CDR2 FVKESK. The CDR3 spells CASSEYPGLNTEAFF. The CDR3 DNA reads TGTGCCAGCAGCGAATACCCAGGGTTGAACACTGAAGCTTTCTTT.

This clone came up a few times. This sequence joins TRBV19 and TRBJ2-1, with 14 bases that match TRBD2. CDR3 length: 15 residues. After removal of 5 bases from V and 8 bases from J, the junction contained 5 bases not matched to a gene. Germline-derived CDR1 and CDR2 are LNHDA and SQIVND (reference sequence). The CDR3 is CASSRLAGGPDEQFF. The CDR3 DNA is TGTGCCAGTAGTCGACTAGCGGGGGGGCCCGATGAGCAGTTCTTC.

This rearrangement joins TRBV27 to TRBJ2-3; 11 bases line up with TRBD2. The CDR3 runs to 17 residues. Unmatched junction bases numbered 10, after V lost 6 bases and J lost 2 bases. Germline V lookup: CDR1 MNHEY, CDR2 SMNVEV (reference sequence). The CDR3 DNA sequence: TGTGCCAGCAGCTTGGTGGGGACTAGCGGAAACACAGATACGCAGTATTTT. Protein: CASSLVGTSGNTDTQYF.

V and J are TRBV6-5 and TRBJ1-2; D perhaps matches TRBD1 (5 bases). This CDR3 has 13 amino acids. Germline CDR1 and CDR2: MNHEY and SVGAGI. Trimming left V 6 bases short and J 6 bases short, with 14 bases between. This CDR3 is CASRQRGGNGYTF. CDR3 DNA: TGTGCCAGCAGACAAAGGGGCGGGAATGGCTACACCTTC.

The chain is built from TRBV6-5 and TRBJ2-5, with a tentative D call TRBD1 (5 bases). TRBJ2-7 explains the end of the DNA better; the J call may be wrong. This CDR3 contains 14 residues. Germline V gene sequence: CDR1 MNHEY, CDR2 SVGAGI. The CDR3 protein is CASSYSTDTSEQYF. In nucleotides, the CDR3 is TGTGCCAGCAGTTACTCGACGGACACCTCCGAGCAGTACTTC.

The chain links TRBV5-1 to TRBJ2-3; 15 nucleotides match TRBD2. Unmatched junction bases numbered 10, after V lost 0 bases and J lost 2 bases. Looked up from germline, CDR1 is SGHRS and CDR2 is YFSETQ. The CDR3 totals 20 residues. The CDR3 DNA follows: TGCGCCAGCAGCTTGGAAGGACTAGCGGGGGGGCCGGGGGACACAGATACGCAGTATTTT. It specifies CASSLEGLAGGPGDTDTQYF.

V and J are TRBV30 and TRBJ2-7; tentative D call: TRBD2 (6 bases). V lost 4 bases, J lost 4 bases, and 17 bases lay in between. CDR3 length equals 14 residues. From germline, CDR1 is GTSNPN and CDR2 SVGIG (reference sequence). CDR3 sequence reads: CAWTPDGRTYEQYF. CDR3 coding DNA: TGTGCCTGGACCCCTGACGGGAGAACGTACGAGCAGTACTTC.

This rearrangement joins TRBV14 to TRBJ2-5; TRBD2 matches 7 bases. This CDR3 has 15 amino acids. Germline loops: CDR1 SGHDN, CDR2 FVKESK. Trimming took 3 bases from V and 2 from J; bases not matched to a gene: 6. The CDR3 nucleotides read TGTGCCAGCAGCCAGGAGCCGGGACTACAAGAGACCCAGTACTTC. Translating it yields CASSQEPGLQETQYF.

The rearrangement uses TRBV4-3 and TRBJ2-1; TRBD2 matches at 8 bases. J gave up 7 bases and V 2 bases, and 10 bases lay outside the gene matches. CDR1 LGHNA and CDR2 YSLEER come from the germline V gene. This CDR3 contains 16 residues. CDR3 sequence: CASSQRLGGRSNEQFF. For the CDR3, the DNA is TGCGCCAGCAGCCAACGTCTGGGCGGGAGGTCGAATGAGCAGTTCTTC.

This sequence joins TRBV6-5 and TRBJ1-3; D gene uncertain. Germline V lookup: CDR1 MNHEY, CDR2 SVGAGI. Trimming took off 6 bases at V and 4 bases at J, with 13 bases between the two ends. This CDR3 has 14 residues. In DNA, the CDR3 is TGTGCCAGCAGCCTACGGCGGGGAGGAAACACCATATATTTT. This gives the protein CASSLRRGGNTIYF.

The chain uses TRBV15 and TRBJ2-3, with D uncertain. Germline V gene data show CDR1 as LNHNV and CDR2 as YYDKDF (reference sequence). V was cut by 6 bases and J by 5 bases, with 9 bases left in between. The CDR3 consists of 12 residues. CDR3 in DNA: TGTGCCACCAGGACCCGCGGAGATACGCAGTATTTT. Encoded protein: CATRTRGDTQYF.

The chain is built from TRBV7-2 and TRBJ1-5; 7 nucleotides agree with TRBD1. J lost 1 base, V lost 2 bases, and 5 bases had no gene match. The CDR3 length is 16 residues. The V gene's germline CDR1 is SGHTA and CDR2 FQGNSA. The CDR3 nucleotides read TGTGCCAGCAGCTTAAGGGGGCCCTTGAGCAATCAGCCCCAGCATTTT. Translation: CASSLRGPLSNQPQHF.

V is TRBV9 and J is TRBJ2-1, with 8 bases that match TRBD2. Germline V gives CDR1 SGDLS, CDR2 YYNGEE. CDR3 length equals 17 residues. Germline trimming cut 4 bases from V and 10 bases from J; bases unmatched to any gene: 19. The CDR3 bases are TGTGCCAGCAGCACACATCGGACTAGCCCTCTACATACCGAGCAGTTCTTC. Its translation: CASSTHRTSPLHTEQFF.

This chain joins TRBV6-6 and TRBJ2-7; possible D gene TRBD1, 6 bases. The CDR3 totals 16 residues. Per the germline V gene, CDR1 is MNHNY and CDR2 is SVGAGI (reference sequence). V gave up 4 bases and J gave up 0 bases, with 16 bases separating them. The CDR3 spells CASSSGQTFSSYEQYF. The CDR3 DNA follows: TGTGCCAGCAGTTCTGGACAGACCTTTAGCTCCTACGAGCAGTACTTC.

The chain couples TRBV5-5 to TRBJ1-3; a possible D gene is TRBD1 (6 bases). The V end was cut by 1 base, the J end by 3 bases, with 11 bases between. The germline V gene has CDR1 SGHKS and CDR2 YYEKEE (reference sequence). This CDR3 comprises 15 residues. The CDR3 sequence is CASSLWTANGNTIYF. The CDR3 DNA reads as TGTGCCAGCAGCTTGTGGACAGCTAATGGAAACACCATATATTTT.

J is TRBJ2-1 and V is TRBV19, with 7 bases that match TRBD2. From germline, CDR1 is LNHDA and CDR2 SQIVND (reference sequence). V lost 8 bases to trimming and J lost 4 bases; unmatched junction nucleotides: 5. The CDR3 totals 13 residues. The CDR3 spells CASHPAGYNEQFF. The CDR3 DNA is TGTGCCAGTCATCCAGCGGGGTACAATGAGCAGTTCTTC.